This TCR beta chain stems from a study of human T cells and chemical hapten exposure. Study background: TCR yield per sample varied, mainly due to pooled library volumes.

Time point specified: healthy volunteer bleed at 6 weeks. Whole blood, unfractionated, served as the material for total RNA extraction. This clonotype has at least ten counts. Its matching antigen is unknown. The V gene end was trimmed by 9 bases and the J gene end by 10 bases; junction bases not matched to a gene: 14. Germline CDR1 is SNHLY and CDR2 is FYNNEI. The CDR3 loop spans 14 amino acids. Whole-study results and caveats: Sensitization with DPC brought no change to TCRs above 1 in 1000 in frequency.

Individual cDNA molecules had unique molecular identifiers attached to them by the library. MiXCR, run by TCRdb on the RACE reads, gives a single entry per CDR3 protein. The table shows about 47,000 distinct CDR3 sequences, with about 3.7% occurring only once. The sequence came from a human donor in good health. Some clones in this sample may be carry-over from other donors' samples. Input material: whole blood. V is TRBV2 and J is TRBJ2-1, with 8 nucleotides matching TRBD2. The CDR3 DNA follows: TGTGCCAGAAGAGCGGGAGTAGCTCCCCGAGAGCAGTTCTTC. Protein sequence: CARRAGVAPREQFF.